Described below is a single T cell receptor (beta chain) sequence and its context. Its antigen remains unknown. This specimen belongs to a study of T cells after yellow fever vaccination. Findings and limits, study-wide: Reappearing after the booster were most of the clones from primary vaccination (roughly 96% CD4, 85% to 90% CD8).

V lost 8 bases to trimming and J lost 8 bases; unmatched junction nucleotides: 10. Germline CDR1 is SQVTM and CDR2 is ANQGSEA. This CDR3 region has 13 residues. TCRdb called the 5' RACE reads again in MiXCR, with one record for every CDR3 protein. The repertoire includes 450,000 to 550,000 distinct CDR3 sequences, about 19% of them detected once, and roughly 13% sits in the top ten. This receptor was obtained from a man aged 25 to 40 who received the YFV17D yellow fever vaccine. V is TRBV29-1 and J is TRBJ2-1; 9 nucleotides match TRBD1. Source: PBMCs, taken 15 days after the yellow fever booster vaccination. The CDR3: CSPRGQGEDEQFF. The CDR3 nucleotides are TGCAGCCCTCGGGGACAGGGAGAGGATGAGCAGTTCTTC.